This is a list of T cell receptor beta chains from one sample in a study of blood T cell repertoires in COVID-19. Assay: immunoSEQ multiplex PCR; the TCRdb copy retains only in-frame clones and omits some. The sample carries roughly 230,000 clones, approximately 83% recorded once. Material for sequencing was peripheral blood. These receptors all stem from a man aged 45-60 years with active or convalescent COVID-19. Both conserved end residues are part of each CDR3. The D gene is left open where the match is weak. Only some rows state a clone size, as once, few, many or a class for expanded clones.

TRBV9,NA,NA,TRBJ2-1,TGTGCCAGCAGCGTAGGGCACAGGGGGGGTGACAATGAGCAGTTCTTC,CASSVGHRGGDNEQFF
TRBV19,NA,NA,TRBJ2-1,TGTGCCAGTAGTATACCGGGGAGAGAGTGCCTCTTC,CASSIPGRECLF
TRBV7-9,NA,NA,TRBJ2-3,TGTGCCAGCAGCTTAGGACAACAGGGGGGGCGGACAGATACGCAGTATTTT,CASSLGQQGGRTDTQYF
TRBV30,TRBD2,NA,TRBJ2-7,TGTGCCTGGACCCTTCAAGCGGGGGACTACGAGCAGTACTTC,CAWTLQAGDYEQYF
TRBV5-4,NA,NA,TRBJ2-7,TGTGCCAGCAGCGAGGGAGTCTACGAGCAGTACTTC,CASSEGVYEQYF
TRBV5-4,TRBD1,NA,TRBJ1-2,TGTGCCAGCAGCCGACAGGGGGACTATGGCTACACCTTC,CASSRQGDYGYTF
TRBV24-1,TRBD2,NA,TRBJ2-3,TGTGCCACCAGTGAAAGAGCGGGGGGGTCCACAGATACGCAGTATTTT,CATSERAGGSTDTQYF
TRBV5-1,TRBD2,NA,TRBJ2-3,TGCGCCAGCAGCTTGGGGACTAGCGGGAGCACTAGCACAGATACGCAGTATTTT,CASSLGTSGSTSTDTQYF
TRBV21-1,NA,NA,TRBJ2-7,TGTGCCAGCATCAAGCGGGGGGGCGGGTCCTACGAGCAGTACTTC,CASIKRGGGSYEQYF
TRBV7-9,TRBD1,NA,TRBJ1-4,TGTGCCAGCAGCTCATCAGGGGGTCTGAATGAAAAACTGTTTTTT,CASSSSGGLNEKLFF
TRBV19,NA,NA,TRBJ1-1,TGTGCCAGTAGTCAAGCTCGGGGCACTGAAGCTTTCTTT,CASSQARGTEAFF
TRBV20-1,TRBD1,NA,TRBJ1-2,TGCAGTGCTGAGAACAGGGGTGGCTACACCTTC,CSAENRGGYTF
TRBV19,NA,NA,TRBJ1-2,TGTGCCAGTACTAGACAGGTCTATGGCTACACCTTC,CASTRQVYGYTF
TRBV19,TRBD2,NA,TRBJ2-7,TGTGCCAGTATGGGAGGCAGAAGGACTAGTACGGGAGGCTTCATAAGTGGGGAGCAGTACTTC,CASMGGRRTSTGGFISGEQYF
TRBV29-1,TRBD1,NA,TRBJ1-1,TGCAGCGTTTCTTCAGGGGGGAACACTGAAGCTTTCTTT,CSVSSGGNTEAFF
TRBV5-4,TRBD1,NA,TRBJ1-4,TGTGCCAGCAGCCCCCAACAGGGGTCTAATGAAAAACTGTTTTTT,CASSPQQGSNEKLFF
TRBV29-1,TRBD1,NA,TRBJ1-4,TGCAGCGTGGCTCAGGGGGATAGTGAAAAACTGTTTTTT,CSVAQGDSEKLFF
TRBV25-1,NA,NA,TRBJ1-5,TGTGCCAGCTCCCCGCCAGGAAATCAGCCCCAGCATTTT,CASSPPGNQPQHF
TRBV5-6,NA,NA,TRBJ2-7,TGTGCCAGCAGGTCAAAAGGGGGCTCCTACGAGCAGTACTTC,CASRSKGGSYEQYF
TRBV5-6,NA,NA,TRBJ1-6,TGTGCCAGCAGCTCGGCACTTGGGGCGAGCTCCTATAATTCACCCCTCCACTTT,CASSSALGASSYNSPLHF
TRBV13,TRBD1,few,TRBJ1-1,TGTGCCAGCAGCAGGGGGCTCACTGAAGCTTTCTTT,CASSRGLTEAFF
TRBV10-3,TRBD2,NA,TRBJ2-2,TGTGCCATCGCGCTAGCGGGGGACCTCAACACCGGGGAGCTGTTTTTT,CAIALAGDLNTGELFF
TRBV28,TRBD1,few,TRBJ1-4,TGTGCCAGCAGGACAGGGAATGAAAAACTGTTTTTT,CASRTGNEKLFF
TRBV19,TRBD2,NA,TRBJ2-3,TGTGCCAGTAGTGGAACTCGGACTAGCGGGGGGAGGGGTACGCAGTATTTT,CASSGTRTSGGRGTQYF
TRBV7-8,TRBD1,NA,TRBJ1-1,TGTGCCAGCAGCATTCGACAGGGGGGCACTGAAGCTTTCTTT,CASSIRQGGTEAFF
TRBV6-5,TRBD1,NA,TRBJ1-6,TGTGCCAGCAGTTACCAGGGGGTTATGGATTCACCCCTCCACTTT,CASSYQGVMDSPLHF
TRBV9,TRBD2,NA,TRBJ2-1,TGTGCCAGCAGCGTAGACGCGGGGGGGCGTAATGAGCAGTTCTTC,CASSVDAGGRNEQFF
TRBV7-2,NA,NA,TRBJ1-3,TGTGCCAGCAGCTTTGGAGGGTCAGGAAACACCATATATTTT,CASSFGGSGNTIYF
TRBV5-1,TRBD2,NA,TRBJ2-5,TGCGCCAGCAGCTTGAAGACTAGCGGGGCTCAAGAGACCCAGTACTTC,CASSLKTSGAQETQYF
TRBV19,TRBD1,once,TRBJ1-2,TGTGCCAGTAGGACAGGGACCTATGGCTACACCTTC,CASRTGTYGYTF
TRBV5-8,NA,once,TRBJ2-7,TGTGCCAGCACCACCGGGACAACCTCCTTTTACGAGCAGTACTTC,CASTTGTTSFYEQYF
TRBV29-1,TRBD1,NA,TRBJ1-1,TGCAGCGGGCGGACAGGAGGGAACACTGAAGCTTTCTTT,CSGRTGGNTEAFF
TRBV7-2,NA,NA,TRBJ2-7,TGTGCCAGCAGCCCTTCACAGACCTACGAGCAGTACTTC,CASSPSQTYEQYF
TRBV19,NA,NA,TRBJ1-4,TGTGCCAGTAGTAACACAGAGAATGAAAAACTGTTTTTT,CASSNTENEKLFF
TRBV27,NA,NA,TRBJ2-5,TGTGCCAGCAGTTTATCGGGCGAAGAGACCCAGTACTTC,CASSLSGEETQYF
TRBV5-1,TRBD2,NA,TRBJ2-3,TGCGCCAGCAGCTTCTGGGCGGGGGGTGGCACAGATACGCAGTATTTT,CASSFWAGGGTDTQYF
TRBV18,NA,NA,TRBJ2-1,TGTGCCAGCTCACCACCGGAGGCCGTCCACAATGAGCAGTTCTTC,CASSPPEAVHNEQFF
TRBV30,NA,NA,TRBJ1-1,TGTGCCTGGAGTGTACTGGAGAGGGTATTCACTGAAGCTTTCTTT,CAWSVLERVFTEAFF
TRBV25-1,TRBD1,few,TRBJ1-4,TGTGCCAGCCAGAAAGGGACAGGGAGCGAAAAACTGTTTTTT,CASQKGTGSEKLFF
TRBV7-9,NA,many,TRBJ2-3,TGTGCCAGCAGCCCAGACAACACAGATACGCAGTATTTT,CASSPDNTDTQYF
TRBV29-1,NA,NA,TRBJ1-1,TGCAGCGTTCGAGGCAGCCCAAACACTGAAGCTTTCTTT,CSVRGSPNTEAFF
TRBV5-4,NA,NA,TRBJ2-2,TGTGCCAGCAGCTTGGTTGGGGGGGGCGCAGCCGGGGAGCTGTTTTTT,CASSLVGGGAAGELFF
TRBV5-1,TRBD2,NA,TRBJ2-1,TGCGCCAGCAGCACCGGACTAGCGGGGGTCTATGAGCAGTTCTTC,CASSTGLAGVYEQFF
TRBV2,NA,NA,TRBJ2-7,TGTGCCAGCAGCGCGCTACAGGGCTACGAGCAGTACTTC,CASSALQGYEQYF
TRBV29-1,TRBD1,NA,TRBJ2-7,TGCAGCGTGGGCAGGGGACAGGGGAGGTACGAGCAGTACTTC,CSVGRGQGRYEQYF
TRBV5-4,TRBD2,NA,TRBJ2-2,TGTGCCAGCAGCTTGATGAGCGGGGGTCTCGCGAGCACCGGGGAGCTGTTTTTT,CASSLMSGGLASTGELFF
TRBV11-2,TRBD2,NA,TRBJ2-5,TGTGCCAGCAGCTTAGATCTGACTAGCGGGACCCAGTACTTC,CASSLDLTSGTQYF
TRBV5-1,TRBD1,NA,TRBJ1-5,TGCGCCAGCAGCTTCGGGGACAGGGAGGGCAATCAGCCCCAGCATTTT,CASSFGDREGNQPQHF
TRBV4-2,TRBD1,NA,TRBJ1-3,TGTGCCAGCAGCCAAGATAGGGGACAGAGCTCTGGAAACACCATATATTTT,CASSQDRGQSSGNTIYF
TRBV5-1,NA,NA,TRBJ1-2,TGCGCCAGCAGCGACAGCCGGGGGTATGGCTACACCTTC,CASSDSRGYGYTF
TRBV6-5,TRBD2,NA,TRBJ2-3,TGTGCCAGCAGGCCCCAGGGACTAGGGACAGATACGCAGTATTTT,CASRPQGLGTDTQYF
TRBV6-4,TRBD1,NA,TRBJ1-2,TGTGCCAGCAGACCCTCAGGGGGCGGTGGCTACACCTTC,CASRPSGGGGYTF
TRBV7-6,TRBD1,NA,TRBJ1-3,TGTGCCAGCAGCTTAGCGAGACAGGGGCTAACCTCTGGAAACACCATATATTTT,CASSLARQGLTSGNTIYF
TRBV7-9,NA,NA,TRBJ2-3,TGTGCCAGCAGCCGACCTCAGGGGAGCACAGATACGCAGTATTTT,CASSRPQGSTDTQYF
TRBV10-3,TRBD1,NA,TRBJ1-2,TGTGCCATCAGCCCAACCCAGCGGGGGACAGGGGGCGACGGCTACACCTTC,CAISPTQRGTGGDGYTF
TRBV9,NA,NA,TRBJ2-1,TGTGCCAGCAGGGGGCCCCTCTACAATGAGCAGTTCTTC,CASRGPLYNEQFF
TRBV28,TRBD1,few,TRBJ2-2,TGTGCCAGCAGGACAGGGTCCAGAAACACCGGGGAGCTGTTTTTT,CASRTGSRNTGELFF